The present TCR beta chain was sequenced within a study of blood T cell repertoires in COVID-19. Background on the study: Two negative PCRs, clearance, or symptom resolution had been documented for recovered Cohort 3 donors. The United States, Italy and Spain were the sources of the acute and convalescent COVID-19 samples.

Participant-reported clinical history was the basis for cohort assignment. Under the authors' procedure: Quantification of nucleated cells was approximated via reference gene primer amplification. Produced via immunoSEQ multiplex PCR; TCRdb's table is partial and in-frame only. V, J and clone size reflect that table, while D and trimming were determined from the DNA. The sample includes roughly 210,000 clones, roughly 91% of them seen just once. The clonotype originates from a man aged 25-45 years in a cohort exposed to, infected with or recovered from COVID-19 (not recorded which). Sequenced: PBMCs or T cells enriched from blood (not recorded which).

CDR3 loop: CASSFGQGSYEQYF. In DNA, the CDR3 is TGCGCCAGCAGCTTCGGACAGGGGTCCTACGAGCAGTACTTC. This chain links TRBV5-1 with TRBJ2-7, with TRBD1 matching 9 bases. Trimming at V came to 2 bases and at J to 1 base, leaving 1 base not matched to a gene. In germline, CDR1 is SGHRS, CDR2 YFSETQ. The CDR3 length is 14 residues.